The TCR beta chain under discussion was sequenced for a study of control samples from healthy donors and cancer patients. The V gene end was trimmed by 3 bases and the J gene end by 7 bases; junction bases not matched to a gene: 1. The germline V gene encodes CDR1 MRHNA and CDR2 SNTAGT. The CDR3 length is 14 residues. Method: immunoSEQ multiplex PCR; TCRdb's copy keeps in-frame clones and lacks some. The sample records 350,000 to 450,000 clones, over 75% being singletons. The chain links TRBV6-4 to TRBJ1-6; TRBD1 aligns across 9 bases. The source material was PBMCs. The source is a middle-aged man with head and neck cancer. The CDR3 coding sequence is TGTGCCAGCAGTGAGGGACAGGGCAATTCACCCCTCCACTTT. As protein: CASSEGQGNSPLHF.